One sample yielded the 8 T cell receptor beta chains listed below, sequenced in a study of cytomegalovirus exposure and HLA in healthy donors. Vbeta (60) and Jbeta (13) primers were used in the PCR. Clones were read by immunoSEQ multiplex PCR, and TCRdb kept only the in-frame ones, dropping some. The sample lists roughly 100,000 clones, about 69% occurring once. The specimen was PBMCs. These receptor sequences come from a human donor in good health.

There are a few counts of this clone. This chain connects TRBV2 to TRBJ2-7; maybe TRBD2 (7 bases). Germline V gene data show CDR1 as SNHLY and CDR2 as FYNNEI. The V and J ends lost 3 bases and 2 bases respectively, with 14 bases between them. The CDR3 contains 15 residues. The CDR3 loop reads CASSEGEGGTYEQYF. Written as DNA, the CDR3 is TGTGCCAGCAGTGAGGGGGAGGGGGGTACCTACGAGCAGTACTTC.

The chain combines TRBV6-1 with TRBJ1-2; TRBD1 matches at 12 bases. The germline gives CDR1 MNHNS, CDR2 SASEGT. V lost 7 bases, J lost 6 bases, and 9 bases stayed unmatched. There are 15 residues in the CDR3. CDR3 sequence: CASTEIRDRGHGYTF. The DNA of the CDR3 is TGTGCCAGCACCGAAATCCGGGACAGGGGGCATGGCTACACCTTC.

The chain has TRBV9 and TRBJ1-1; 8 bases align to TRBD1. V shed 4 bases, J shed 4 bases, and the junction held 6 bases outside the gene matches. The germline gives CDR1 SGDLS, CDR2 YYNGEE. The CDR3 contains 14 residues. The CDR3 sequence: CASSITQGGTEAFF. The CDR3 DNA is TGTGCCAGCAGCATAACACAGGGGGGCACTGAAGCTTTCTTT.

The chain recombines TRBV14 with TRBJ2-7; D is unclear. The CDR3 runs to 12 residues. The ends were cut back, 3 bases at V and 4 bases at J, with 7 bases in the middle. Germline V gene lookup returns CDR1 SGHDN and CDR2 FVKESK. The CDR3 DNA reads TGTGCCAGCAGCCAGAGCGATTACGAGCAGTACTTC. Its translation: CASSQSDYEQYF.

The rearrangement links TRBV7-9 to TRBJ2-5; TRBD2 might be the D (5 bases). The CDR3 runs to 12 residues. Germline V gene lookup returns CDR1 SEHNR and CDR2 FQNEAQ (reference sequence). V lost 7 bases to trimming and J lost 1 base, with 7 bases between them. Here the CDR3 reads CASTRGQETQYF. CDR3 sequence (DNA): TGTGCCAGCACCCGGGGCCAAGAGACCCAGTACTTC.

The V and J genes are TRBV29-1 and TRBJ2-5; 9 bases line up with TRBD2. Germline CDR1 reads SQVTM; CDR2 reads ANQGSEA. V shed 5 bases, J shed 4 bases, and the junction held 2 bases outside the gene matches. The CDR3 is made up of 12 amino acids. CDR3 nucleotide sequence: TGCAGCGTTAGGCGGGGGGGAGAGACCCAGTACTTC. Protein: CSVRRGGETQYF.

The CDR3 here is CASSQEVTEEKLFF. The CDR3 DNA reads TGCGCCAGCAGCCAAGAAGTAACAGAAGAAAAACTGTTTTTT. The V and J genes are TRBV4-1 and TRBJ1-4; D gene unclear. From germline, CDR1 is MGHRA and CDR2 YSYEKL. V dropped 0 bases and J dropped 8 bases, with 10 bases sitting between them. This CDR3 contains 14 residues.

A single count supports this clone. The gene calls are TRBV2 and TRBJ2-4; D unresolved. Germline V gene sequence: CDR1 SNHLY, CDR2 FYNNEI. Deletions cut 0 bases from V and 10 bases from J, with 4 bases between. CDR3 size: 11 residues. The CDR3 bases are TGTGCCAGCAGTGAAGCCACTATTCAGTACTTC. Amino acid sequence: CASSEATIQYF.